This TCR beta chain was identified in a study of patients and donors after allogeneic stem cell transplantation. TCRdb re-called the RT-PCR reads with MiXCR, one entry per CDR3 protein. The table shows tens of thousands of distinct CDR3 sequences, with 45% to 50% occurring only once. This clonotype appeared once. Trimming took off 2 bases at V and 8 bases at J, with 15 bases between the two ends. The V gene's germline CDR1 is MNHEY and CDR2 SVGAGI. CDR3 length: 15 amino acids. The V gene is TRBV6-5, the J gene TRBJ1-4; D possibly corresponds to TRBD1 (5 bases). The sequencing sample was made of blood, either unsorted or a sorted T cell fraction (not recorded which). The TCR comes from a human donor who was either an allogeneic HSCT recipient or a stem cell or donor lymphocyte infusion donor (not recorded which). It is not recorded whose cells these are; they may come from a transplant donor. The CDR3 here is CASSYLGREEEKLFF. CDR3 bases: TGTGCCAGCAGTTACCTGGGCAGGGAGGAGGAAAAACTGTTTTTT.